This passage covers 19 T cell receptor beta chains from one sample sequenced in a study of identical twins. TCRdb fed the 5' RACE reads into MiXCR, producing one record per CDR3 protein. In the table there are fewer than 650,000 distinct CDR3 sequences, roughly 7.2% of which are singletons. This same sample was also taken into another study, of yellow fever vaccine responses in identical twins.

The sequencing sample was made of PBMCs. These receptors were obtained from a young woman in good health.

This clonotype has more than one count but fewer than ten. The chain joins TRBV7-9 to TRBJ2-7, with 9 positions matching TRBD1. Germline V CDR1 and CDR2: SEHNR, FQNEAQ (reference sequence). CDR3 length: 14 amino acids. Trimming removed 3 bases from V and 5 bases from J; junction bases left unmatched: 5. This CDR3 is CASSFGTGFNEQYV. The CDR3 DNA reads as TGTGCCAGCAGCTTCGGGACAGGGTTCAACGAGCAGTACGTC.

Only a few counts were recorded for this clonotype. The DNA for the CDR3 is TGTGCCAGCAGCCAAGGAGGAAGTTTTCAGTACTTC. Protein product: CASSQGGSFQYF. J is TRBJ2-7 and V is TRBV3-1; D remains ambiguous. Germline V gene data show CDR1 as LGHDT and CDR2 as YNNKEL (reference sequence). The CDR3 runs to 12 residues. With 1 base removed from V and 10 bases from J, the gap between germline ends came to 11 bases.

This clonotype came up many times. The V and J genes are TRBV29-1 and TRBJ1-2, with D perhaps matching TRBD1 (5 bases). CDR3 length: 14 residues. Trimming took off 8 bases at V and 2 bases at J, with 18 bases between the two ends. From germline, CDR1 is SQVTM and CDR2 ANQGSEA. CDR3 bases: TGCAGCACAAGTGTGGGGACGGAGAACTATGGCTACACCTTC. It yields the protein CSTSVGTENYGYTF.

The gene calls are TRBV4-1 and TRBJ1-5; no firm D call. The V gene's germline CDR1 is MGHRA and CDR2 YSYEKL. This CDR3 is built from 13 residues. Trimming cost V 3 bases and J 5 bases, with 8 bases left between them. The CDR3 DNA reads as TGCGCCAGCAGCCACCTCAAAGATCAGCCCCAGCATTTT. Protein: CASSHLKDQPQHF.

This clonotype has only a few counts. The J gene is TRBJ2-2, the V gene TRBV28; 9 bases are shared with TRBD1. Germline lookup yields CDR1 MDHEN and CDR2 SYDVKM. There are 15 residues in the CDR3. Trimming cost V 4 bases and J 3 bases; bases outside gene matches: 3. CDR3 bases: TGTGCCAGCAGTTGGGACAGGGAGGACACCGGGGAGCTGTTTTTT. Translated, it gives CASSWDREDTGELFF. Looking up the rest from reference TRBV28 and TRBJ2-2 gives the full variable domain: DVKVTQSSRYLVKRTGEKVFLECVQDMDHENMFWYRQDPGLGLRLIYFSYDVKMKEKGDIPEGYSVSREKKERFSLILESASTNQTSMYLCASSWDREDTGELFFGEGSRLTVL.

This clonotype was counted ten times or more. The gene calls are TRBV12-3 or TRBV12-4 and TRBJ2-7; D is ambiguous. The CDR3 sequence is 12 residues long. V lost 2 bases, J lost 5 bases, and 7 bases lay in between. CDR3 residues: CASSLRADEQYF. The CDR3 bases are TGTGCCAGCAGTTTACGGGCCGACGAGCAGTACTTC.

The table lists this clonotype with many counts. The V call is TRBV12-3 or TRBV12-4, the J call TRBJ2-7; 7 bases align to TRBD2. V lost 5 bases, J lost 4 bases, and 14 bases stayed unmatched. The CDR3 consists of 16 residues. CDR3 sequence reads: CASSRGYAGVRYEQYF. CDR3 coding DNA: TGTGCCAGCAGTCGTGGTTATGCGGGAGTGCGGTACGAGCAGTACTTC.

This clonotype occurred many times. This CDR3 is CSAKRGSVNTGELFF. The DNA for the CDR3 is TGCAGTGCTAAAAGAGGGTCAGTGAACACCGGGGAGCTGTTTTTT. The rearrangement links TRBV20-1 to TRBJ2-2; a possible D gene is TRBD2 (5 bases). V lost 4 bases and J lost 1, with 13 bases in between. CDR3 size: 15 residues. Germline V gene lookup returns CDR1 DFQATT and CDR2 SNEGSKA (reference sequence).

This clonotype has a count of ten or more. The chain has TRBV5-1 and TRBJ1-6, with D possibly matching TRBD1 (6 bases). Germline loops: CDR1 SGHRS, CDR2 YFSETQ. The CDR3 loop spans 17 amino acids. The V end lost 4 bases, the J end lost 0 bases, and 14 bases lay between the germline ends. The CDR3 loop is CASSAKDSSSYNSPLHF. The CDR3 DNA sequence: TGCGCCAGCAGCGCTAAGGACAGCAGCTCCTATAATTCACCCCTCCACTTT.

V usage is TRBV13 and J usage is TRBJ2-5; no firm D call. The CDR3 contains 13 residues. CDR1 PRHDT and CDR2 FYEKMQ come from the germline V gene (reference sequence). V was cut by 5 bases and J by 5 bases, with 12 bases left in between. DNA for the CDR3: TGTGCCAGCAGCCCCATGTCGCGGGAGACCCAGTACTTC. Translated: CASSPMSRETQYF.

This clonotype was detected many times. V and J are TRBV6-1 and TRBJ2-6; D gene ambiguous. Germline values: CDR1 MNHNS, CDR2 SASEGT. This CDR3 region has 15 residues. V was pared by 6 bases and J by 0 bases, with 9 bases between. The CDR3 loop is CASRTPSSGANVLTF. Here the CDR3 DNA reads TGTGCCAGCAGAACGCCAAGCTCTGGGGCCAACGTCCTGACTTTC.

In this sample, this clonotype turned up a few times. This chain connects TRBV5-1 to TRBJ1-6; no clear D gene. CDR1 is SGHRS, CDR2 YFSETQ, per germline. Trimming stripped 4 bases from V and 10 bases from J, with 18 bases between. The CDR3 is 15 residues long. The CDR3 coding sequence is TGCGCCAGCAGCGAGACCCCGGAGTTTCGGTCACCCCTCCACTTT. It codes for CASSETPEFRSPLHF.

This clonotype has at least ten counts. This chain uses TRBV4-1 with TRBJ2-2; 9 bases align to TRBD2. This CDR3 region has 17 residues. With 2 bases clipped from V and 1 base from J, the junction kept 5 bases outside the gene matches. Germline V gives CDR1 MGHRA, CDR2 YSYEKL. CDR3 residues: CASSQLIAGVNTGELFF. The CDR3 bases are TGCGCCAGCAGCCAACTAATAGCGGGGGTGAACACCGGGGAGCTGTTTTTT.

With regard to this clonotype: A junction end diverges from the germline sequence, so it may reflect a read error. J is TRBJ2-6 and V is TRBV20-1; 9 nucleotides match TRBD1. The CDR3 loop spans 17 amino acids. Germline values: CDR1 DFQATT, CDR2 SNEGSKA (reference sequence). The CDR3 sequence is CCASPGQGNSGANVLTF. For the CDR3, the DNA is TGCTGTGCTAGCCCGGGACAGGGTAATTCTGGGGCCAACGTCCTGACTTTC.

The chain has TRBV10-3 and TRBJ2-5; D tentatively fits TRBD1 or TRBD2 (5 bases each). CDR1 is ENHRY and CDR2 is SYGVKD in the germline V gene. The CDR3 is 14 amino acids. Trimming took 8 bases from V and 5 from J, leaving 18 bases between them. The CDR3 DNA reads TGTGCCATCCCCGGGGACCCCGTGAGGGAGACCCAGTACTTC. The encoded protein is CAIPGDPVRETQYF.

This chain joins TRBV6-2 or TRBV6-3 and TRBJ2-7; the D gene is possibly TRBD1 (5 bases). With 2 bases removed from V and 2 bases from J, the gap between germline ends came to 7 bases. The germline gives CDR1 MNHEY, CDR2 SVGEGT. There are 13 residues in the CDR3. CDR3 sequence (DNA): TGTGCCAGCAGTTACGACAGACCCTACGAGCAGTACTTC. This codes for CASSYDRPYEQYF.

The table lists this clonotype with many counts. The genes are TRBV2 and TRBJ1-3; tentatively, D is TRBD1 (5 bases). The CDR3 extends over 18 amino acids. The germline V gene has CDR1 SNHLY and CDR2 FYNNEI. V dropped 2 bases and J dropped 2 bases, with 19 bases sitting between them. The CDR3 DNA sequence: TGTGCCAGCAGTGAAACGGGTTGGACGAGGGGAACTGGAAACACCATATATTTT. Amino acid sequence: CASSETGWTRGTGNTIYF.

The CDR3 reads CSATRQASEQFF. Written as DNA, the CDR3 is TGCAGTGCCACCCGACAGGCTAGTGAGCAGTTCTTC. The V gene is TRBV20-1, the J gene TRBJ2-1; TRBD1 might be the D (6 bases). There are 12 residues in the CDR3. V lost 6 bases to trimming and J lost 9 bases, with 15 bases between them. Germline lookup yields CDR1 DFQATT and CDR2 SNEGSKA (reference sequence).

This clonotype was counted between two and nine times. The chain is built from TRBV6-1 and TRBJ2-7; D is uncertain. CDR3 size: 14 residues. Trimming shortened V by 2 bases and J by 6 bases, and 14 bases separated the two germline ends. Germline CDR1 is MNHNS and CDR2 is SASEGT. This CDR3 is CASSELDTLGEQYV. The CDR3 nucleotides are TGTGCCAGCAGTGAACTGGATACCCTGGGCGAGCAGTACGTC.